This record looks at one TCR beta chain sequence and its context. The data were taken from a study of blood T cell repertoires in COVID-19. On the study more broadly: There were acute and convalescent COVID-19 samples, and they came from the United States, Italy and Spain.

Germline CDR1 and CDR2: SGHVS and FQNEAQ. V dropped 5 bases and J dropped 9 bases, with 10 bases sitting between them. CDR3 size: 11 residues. Per the original methods: For nucleated cells, counts were estimated from reference gene primer amplification. Using immunoSEQ multiplex PCR, the repertoire was profiled, and TCRdb retains in-frame clones only, with some absent. From that table come the V and J calls and clone size; the DNA was used to work out D and trimming. The table has roughly 50,000 clones, 75% to 85% seen once; the top ten hold roughly 4.8%. The receptor was derived from a woman aged 55-75 years with acute or convalescent COVID-19. The genes are TRBV7-8 and TRBJ1-2; perhaps TRBD1 as D (6 bases). Sample: peripheral blood. DNA for the CDR3: TGTGCCAGCAGCCTGGGACAAAGCTACACCTTC. Protein product: CASSLGQSYTF. The full variable domain, rest sourced from reference TRBV7-8 and TRBJ1-2, is GAGVSQSPRYKVAKRGQDVALRCDPISGHVSLFWYQQALGQGPEFLTYFQNEAQLDKSGLPSDRFFAERPEGSVSTLKIQRTQQEDSAVYLCASSLGQSYTFGSGTRLTVV.